This T cell receptor beta chain was captured in a study of shared clonotypes between healthy human individuals. Broader study findings: Measured sharing among donors was expected to vary with sequencing depth.

Recent vaccinations or acute infections were absent in the healthy HIV-negative adult donors. Tens of millions of PBMCs supplied genomic DNA for unsorted samples. This clone was detected a few times. Its antigen is currently unknown. The CDR3 contains 13 residues. Looked up from germline, CDR1 is SNHLY and CDR2 is FYNNEI. V was clipped by 7 bases and J by 7 bases; unmatched bases: 3. As processed by the authors: Junction-only immunoSEQ data arrived without quality scores, meaning filtering differed. Profiling relied on immunoSEQ multiplex PCR, and the TCRdb table lists in-frame clones only, not all of them. V and J calls and clone size are copied from that table; D and trimming were computed from the DNA. The data show 530,000 or so clones, with approximately 79% seen just once and around 13% held by the top ten.

This clonotype originated in a woman in her forties in good health. Some clones in this sample may be carry-over from other donors' samples. Sequencing input: PBMCs. V and J are TRBV2 and TRBJ2-3, with 12 bases fitting TRBD2. This CDR3 is CASMGTSGHTQYF. CDR3 nucleotide sequence: TGTGCCAGCATGGGGACTAGCGGGCATACGCAGTATTTT.